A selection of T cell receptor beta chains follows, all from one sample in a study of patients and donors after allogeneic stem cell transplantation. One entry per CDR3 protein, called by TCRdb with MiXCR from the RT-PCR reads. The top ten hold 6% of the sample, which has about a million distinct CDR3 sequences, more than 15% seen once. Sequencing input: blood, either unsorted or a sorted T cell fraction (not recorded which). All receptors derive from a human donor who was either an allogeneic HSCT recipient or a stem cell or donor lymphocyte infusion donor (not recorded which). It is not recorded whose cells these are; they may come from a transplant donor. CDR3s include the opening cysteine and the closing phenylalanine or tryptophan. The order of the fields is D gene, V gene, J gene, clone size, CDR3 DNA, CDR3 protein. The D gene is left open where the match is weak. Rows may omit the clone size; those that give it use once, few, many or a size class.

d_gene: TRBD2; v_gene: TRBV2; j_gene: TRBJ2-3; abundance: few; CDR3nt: TGTGCCAGCAGTGAGGAACTAGCGGGGAGCCAGAATACGCAGTATTTT; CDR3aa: CASSEELAGSQNTQYF
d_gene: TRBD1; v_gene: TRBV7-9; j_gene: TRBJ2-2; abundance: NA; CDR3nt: TGTGCCAGCAGCGAAAATGGACAGGCGAACACCGGGGAGCTGTTTTTT; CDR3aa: CASSENGQANTGELFF
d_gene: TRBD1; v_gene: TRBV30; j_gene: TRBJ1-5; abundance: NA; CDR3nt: TGTGCCTGGAGGGGACAGGGGGGAACGCCCCAGCATTTT; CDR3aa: CAWRGQGGTPQHF
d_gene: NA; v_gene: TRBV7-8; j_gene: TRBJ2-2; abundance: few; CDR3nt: TGTGCCAGCAGCTCACCTCGGGGACTGACGAACACCGGGGAGCTGTTTTTT; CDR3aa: CASSSPRGLTNTGELFF
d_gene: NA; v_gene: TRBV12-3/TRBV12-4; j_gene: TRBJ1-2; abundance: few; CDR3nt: TGTGCCAGCAGTTTCGCTCGGACCCTGGGCTACACCTTC; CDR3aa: CASSFARTLGYTF
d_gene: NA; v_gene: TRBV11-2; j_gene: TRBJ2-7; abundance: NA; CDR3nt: TGTGCCAGCAGCTTTTTCCCGATATCCTACGAGCAGTACTTC; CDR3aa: CASSFFPISYEQYF
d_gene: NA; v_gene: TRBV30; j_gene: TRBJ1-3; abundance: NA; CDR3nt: TGTGCCTCCGGAGGAGGAGGAACAGGAAACACCATATATTTT; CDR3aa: CASGGGGTGNTIYF
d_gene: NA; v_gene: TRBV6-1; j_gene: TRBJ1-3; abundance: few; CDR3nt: TGTGCCAGCGGACACTCTGGAAACACCATATATTTT; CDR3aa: CASGHSGNTIYF
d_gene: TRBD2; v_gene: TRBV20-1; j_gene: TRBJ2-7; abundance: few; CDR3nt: TGCAGTGCTAGGCCTGTTACTAGCGGCCCCTACGAGCAGTACTTC; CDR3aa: CSARPVTSGPYEQYF
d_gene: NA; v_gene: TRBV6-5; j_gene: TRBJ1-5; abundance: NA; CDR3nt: TGTGCCAGCGGCTCAGGTTATCAGCCCCAGCATTTT; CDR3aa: CASGSGYQPQHF
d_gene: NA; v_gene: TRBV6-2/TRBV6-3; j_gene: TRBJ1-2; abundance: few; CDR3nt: TGTGCCAGCAGTTACTCAGGGGTTGCTGGCTACACCTTC; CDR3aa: CASSYSGVAGYTF
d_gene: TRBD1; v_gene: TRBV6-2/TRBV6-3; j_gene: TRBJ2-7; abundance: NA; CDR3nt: TGTGCCAGCAGTTATCCGGGCAGGGGGCTATACGAGCAGTACTTC; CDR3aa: CASSYPGRGLYEQYF
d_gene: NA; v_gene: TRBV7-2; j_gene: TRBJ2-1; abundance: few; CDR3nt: TGTGCCAGCAGCTTAGCGCTCATTCACAATGAGCAGTTCTTC; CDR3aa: CASSLALIHNEQFF